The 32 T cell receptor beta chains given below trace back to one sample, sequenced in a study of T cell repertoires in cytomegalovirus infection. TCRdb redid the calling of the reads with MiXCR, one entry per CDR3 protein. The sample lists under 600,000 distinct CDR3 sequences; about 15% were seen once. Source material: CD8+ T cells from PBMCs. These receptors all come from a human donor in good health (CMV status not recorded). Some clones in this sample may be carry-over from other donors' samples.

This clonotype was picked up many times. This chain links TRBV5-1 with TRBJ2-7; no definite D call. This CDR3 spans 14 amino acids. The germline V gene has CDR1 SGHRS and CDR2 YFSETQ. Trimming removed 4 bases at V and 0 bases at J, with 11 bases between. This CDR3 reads CASSPRSSSYEQYF. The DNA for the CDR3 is TGCGCCAGCAGCCCCCGGTCGTCCTCCTACGAGCAGTACTTC.

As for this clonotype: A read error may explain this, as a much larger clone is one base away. In DNA form, the CDR3 reads TGTGCCAGCAGTCCGGGCCTCAATGGGCAGTTCTTC. It yields the protein CASSPGLNGQFF. The chain links TRBV28 to TRBJ2-1, with D unclear. The CDR3 is 12 residues long. Germline V CDR1 and CDR2: MDHEN, SYDVKM.

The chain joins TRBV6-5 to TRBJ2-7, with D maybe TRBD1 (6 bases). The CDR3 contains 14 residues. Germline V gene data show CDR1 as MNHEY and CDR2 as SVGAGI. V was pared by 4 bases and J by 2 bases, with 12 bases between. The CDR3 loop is CASSSGTKTYEQYF. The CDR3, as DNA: TGTGCCAGCAGTTCCGGGACAAAGACCTACGAGCAGTACTTC.

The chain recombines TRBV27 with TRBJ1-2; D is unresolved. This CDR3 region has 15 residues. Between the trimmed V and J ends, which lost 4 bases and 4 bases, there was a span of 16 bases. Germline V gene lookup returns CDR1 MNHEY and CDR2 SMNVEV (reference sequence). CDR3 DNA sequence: TGTGCCAGCAGTTCCCCGGTCCTGGGTGTCTATGGCTACACCTTC. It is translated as CASSSPVLGVYGYTF.

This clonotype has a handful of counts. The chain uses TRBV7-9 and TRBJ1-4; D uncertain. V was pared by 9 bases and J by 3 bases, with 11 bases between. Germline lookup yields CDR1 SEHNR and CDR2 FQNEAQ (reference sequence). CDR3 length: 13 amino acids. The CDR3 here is CASHTGANEKLFF. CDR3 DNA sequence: TGTGCCAGTCATACCGGGGCTAATGAAAAACTGTTTTTT.

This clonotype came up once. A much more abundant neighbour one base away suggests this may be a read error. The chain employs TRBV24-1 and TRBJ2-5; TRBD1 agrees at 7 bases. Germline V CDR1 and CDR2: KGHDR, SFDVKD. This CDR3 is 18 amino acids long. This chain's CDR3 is CATSDSLGGEQVQESQYF. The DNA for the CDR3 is TGTGCCACCAGTGACTCCTTAGGGGGCGAACAGGTCCAAGAGTCCCAGTACTTC.

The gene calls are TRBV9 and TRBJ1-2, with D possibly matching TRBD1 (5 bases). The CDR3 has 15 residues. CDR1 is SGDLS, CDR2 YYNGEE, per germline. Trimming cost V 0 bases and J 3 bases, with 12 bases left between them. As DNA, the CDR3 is TGTGCCAGCAGCGTAGATCAGGGAGTGGACTATGGCTACACCTTC. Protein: CASSVDQGVDYGYTF.

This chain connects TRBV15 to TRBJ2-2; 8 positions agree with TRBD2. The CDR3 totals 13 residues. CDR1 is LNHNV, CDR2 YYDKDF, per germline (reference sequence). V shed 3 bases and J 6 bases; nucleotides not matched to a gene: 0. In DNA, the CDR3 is TGTGCCACCAGCAGCGGGGGGGCCGGGGAGCTGTTTTTT. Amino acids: CATSSGGAGELFF.

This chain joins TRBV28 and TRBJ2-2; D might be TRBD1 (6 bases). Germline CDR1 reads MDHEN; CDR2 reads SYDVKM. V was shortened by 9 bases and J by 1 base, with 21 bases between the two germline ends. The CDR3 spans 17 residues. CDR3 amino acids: CARRVTIHRENTGELFF. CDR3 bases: TGTGCCAGAAGAGTCACCATCCACAGGGAGAACACCGGGGAGCTGTTTTTT.

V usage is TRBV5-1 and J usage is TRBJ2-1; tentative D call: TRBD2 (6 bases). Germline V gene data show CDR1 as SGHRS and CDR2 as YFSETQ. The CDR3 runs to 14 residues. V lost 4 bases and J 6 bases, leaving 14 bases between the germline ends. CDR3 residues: CASSNLGSINEQFF. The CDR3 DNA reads TGCGCCAGCAGCAATCTCGGGAGCATCAATGAGCAGTTCTTC.

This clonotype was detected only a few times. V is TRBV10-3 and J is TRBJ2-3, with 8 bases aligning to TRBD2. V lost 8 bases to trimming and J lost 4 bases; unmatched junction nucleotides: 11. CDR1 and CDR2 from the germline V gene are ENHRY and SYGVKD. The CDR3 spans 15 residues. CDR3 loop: CAIQLRIGRADTQYF. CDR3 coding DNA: TGTGCCATCCAGCTCCGTATCGGGAGGGCAGATACGCAGTATTTT.

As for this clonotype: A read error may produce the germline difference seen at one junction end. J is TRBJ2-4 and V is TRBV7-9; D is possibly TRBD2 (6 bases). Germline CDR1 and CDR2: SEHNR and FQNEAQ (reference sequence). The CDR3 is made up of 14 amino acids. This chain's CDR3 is CASSLGGEKNIPYF. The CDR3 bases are TGTGCCAGCAGCTTAGGGGGGGAAAAAAACATTCCGTACTTC.

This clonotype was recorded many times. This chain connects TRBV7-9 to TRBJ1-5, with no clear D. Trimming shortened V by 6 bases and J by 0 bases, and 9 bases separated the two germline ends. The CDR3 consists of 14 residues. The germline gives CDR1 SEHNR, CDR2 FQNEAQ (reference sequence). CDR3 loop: CASRDEYSNQPQHF. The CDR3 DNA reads TGTGCCAGCAGGGATGAATATAGCAATCAGCCCCAGCATTTT.

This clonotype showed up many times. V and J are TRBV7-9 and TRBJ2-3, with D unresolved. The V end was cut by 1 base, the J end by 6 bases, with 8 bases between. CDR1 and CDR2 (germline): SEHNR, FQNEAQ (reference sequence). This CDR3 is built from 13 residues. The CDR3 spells CASSLDSRDTQYF. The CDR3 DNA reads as TGTGCCAGCAGCTTAGACAGTCGGGATACGCAGTATTTT.

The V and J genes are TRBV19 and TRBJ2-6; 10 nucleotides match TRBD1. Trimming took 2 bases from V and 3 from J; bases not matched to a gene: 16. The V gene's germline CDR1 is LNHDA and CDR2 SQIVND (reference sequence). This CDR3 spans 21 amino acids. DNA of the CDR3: TGTGCCAGTAGTATAAAGTTGAGCCGGGACAGGGGACTAAATGGGGCCAACGTCCTGACTTTC. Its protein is CASSIKLSRDRGLNGANVLTF. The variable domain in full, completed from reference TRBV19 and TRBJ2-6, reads DGGITQSPKYLFRKEGQNVTLSCEQNLNHDAMYWYRQDPGQGLRLIYYSQIVNDFQKGDIAEGYSVSREKKESFPLTVTSAQKNPTAFYLCASSIKLSRDRGLNGANVLTFGAGSRLTVL.

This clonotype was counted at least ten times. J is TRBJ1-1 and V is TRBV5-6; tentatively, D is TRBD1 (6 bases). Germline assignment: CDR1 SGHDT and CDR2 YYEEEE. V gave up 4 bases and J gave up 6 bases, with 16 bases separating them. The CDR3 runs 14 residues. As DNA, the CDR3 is TGTGCCAGCAGCCCGGAGGGGGGCTGGCCTGAAGCTTTCTTT. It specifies CASSPEGGWPEAFF.

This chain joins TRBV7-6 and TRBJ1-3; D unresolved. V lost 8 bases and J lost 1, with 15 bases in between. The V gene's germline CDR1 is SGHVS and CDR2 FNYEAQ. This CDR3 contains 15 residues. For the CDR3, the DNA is TGTGCCAGCTTCGACGGGCCCTTTTCTGGAAACACCATATATTTT. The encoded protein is CASFDGPFSGNTIYF.

CDR3: CASSWSSSGTYEQYF. CDR3 bases: TGTGCCAGCAGTTGGAGCAGTAGCGGGACCTACGAGCAGTACTTC. The J gene is TRBJ2-7, the V gene TRBV27; 8 bases line up with TRBD2. Germline CDR1 MNHEY, CDR2 SMNVEV (reference sequence). Trimming took 4 bases from V and 2 from J; bases not matched to a gene: 7. The CDR3 runs to 15 residues.

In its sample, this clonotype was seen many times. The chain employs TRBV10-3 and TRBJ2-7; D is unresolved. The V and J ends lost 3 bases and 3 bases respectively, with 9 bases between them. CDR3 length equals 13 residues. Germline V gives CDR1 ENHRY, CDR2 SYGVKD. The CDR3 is CAISEKGNYEQYF. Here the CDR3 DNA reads TGTGCCATCAGTGAAAAGGGAAACTACGAGCAGTACTTC.

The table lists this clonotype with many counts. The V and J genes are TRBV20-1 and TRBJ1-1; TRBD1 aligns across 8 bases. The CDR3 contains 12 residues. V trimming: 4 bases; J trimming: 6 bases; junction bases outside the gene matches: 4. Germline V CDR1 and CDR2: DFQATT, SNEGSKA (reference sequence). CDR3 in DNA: TGCAGTGCTAAGACAGGGGAATCTGAAGCTTTCTTT. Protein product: CSAKTGESEAFF.

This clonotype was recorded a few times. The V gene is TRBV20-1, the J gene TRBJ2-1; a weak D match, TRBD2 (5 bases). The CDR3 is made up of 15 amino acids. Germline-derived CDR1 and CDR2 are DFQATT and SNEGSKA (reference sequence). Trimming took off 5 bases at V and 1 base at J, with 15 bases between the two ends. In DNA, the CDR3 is TGCAGTGCTGGCCTGAAAGCGGCATCCTACAATGAGCAGTTCTTC. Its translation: CSAGLKAASYNEQFF.

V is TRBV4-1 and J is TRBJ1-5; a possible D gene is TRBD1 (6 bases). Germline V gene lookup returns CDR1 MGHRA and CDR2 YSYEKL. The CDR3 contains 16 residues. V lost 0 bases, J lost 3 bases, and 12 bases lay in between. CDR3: CASSQDLGAYNQPQHF. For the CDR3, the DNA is TGCGCCAGCAGCCAAGATCTGGGGGCTTACAATCAGCCCCAGCATTTT.

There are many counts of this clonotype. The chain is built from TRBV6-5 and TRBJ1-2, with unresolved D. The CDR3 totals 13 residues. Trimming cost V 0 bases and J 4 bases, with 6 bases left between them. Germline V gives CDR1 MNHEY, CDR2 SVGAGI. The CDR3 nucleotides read TGTGCCAGCAGTTACTCCCAGCTCTATGGCTACACCTTC. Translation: CASSYSQLYGYTF.

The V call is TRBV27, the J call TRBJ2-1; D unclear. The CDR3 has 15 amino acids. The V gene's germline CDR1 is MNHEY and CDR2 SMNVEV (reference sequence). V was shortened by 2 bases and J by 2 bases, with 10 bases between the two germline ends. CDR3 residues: CASSLGATTYNEQFF. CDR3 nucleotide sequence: TGTGCCAGCAGTTTAGGAGCGACCACCTACAATGAGCAGTTCTTC.

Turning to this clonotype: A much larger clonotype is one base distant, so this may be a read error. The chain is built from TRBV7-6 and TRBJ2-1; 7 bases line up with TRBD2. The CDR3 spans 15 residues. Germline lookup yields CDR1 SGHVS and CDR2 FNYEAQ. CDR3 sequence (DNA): TGTCCCAGCAGCTCGCCGGGACTACTTTACAATGAGCAGTTCTTC. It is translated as CPSSSPGLLYNEQFF.

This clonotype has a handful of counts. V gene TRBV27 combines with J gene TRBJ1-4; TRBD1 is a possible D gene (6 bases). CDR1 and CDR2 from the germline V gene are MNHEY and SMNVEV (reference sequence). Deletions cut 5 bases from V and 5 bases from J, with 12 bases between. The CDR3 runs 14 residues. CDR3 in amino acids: CASSQGILNEKLFF. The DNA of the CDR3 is TGTGCCAGCAGTCAGGGGATTTTGAATGAAAAACTGTTTTTT.

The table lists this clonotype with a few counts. CDR3 sequence (DNA): TGTGCCAATTCGCCGGGAACCCCCGGGGAGCTGTTTTTT. As protein: CANSPGTPGELFF. The rearrangement uses TRBV2 and TRBJ2-2; tentatively, D is TRBD2 (5 bases). This CDR3 spans 13 amino acids. V lost 10 bases and J lost 6, with 15 bases in between. Germline CDR1 and CDR2: SNHLY and FYNNEI.

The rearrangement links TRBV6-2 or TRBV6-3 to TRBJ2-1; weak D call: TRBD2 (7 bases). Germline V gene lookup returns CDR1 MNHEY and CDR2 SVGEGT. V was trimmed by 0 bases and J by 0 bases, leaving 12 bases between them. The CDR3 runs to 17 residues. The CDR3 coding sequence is TGTGCCAGCAGTTACTCTGGGGGGGGGCTCTCCTACAATGAGCAGTTCTTC. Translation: CASSYSGGGLSYNEQFF.

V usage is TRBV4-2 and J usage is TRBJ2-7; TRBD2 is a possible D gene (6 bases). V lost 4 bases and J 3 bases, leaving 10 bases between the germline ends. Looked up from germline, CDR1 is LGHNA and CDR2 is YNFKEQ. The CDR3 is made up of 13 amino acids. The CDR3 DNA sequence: TGTGCCAGCAGCCCAGGGACTTTCTACGAGCAGTACTTC. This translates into CASSPGTFYEQYF.

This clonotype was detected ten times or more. CDR3 amino acids: CASSFPGDTQYF. The DNA for the CDR3 is TGTGCCAGCAGTTTTCCTGGAGATACGCAGTATTTT. The chain combines TRBV27 with TRBJ2-3; D is ambiguous. CDR3 length: 12 amino acids. CDR1 and CDR2 (germline): MNHEY, SMNVEV (reference sequence). V dropped 3 bases and J dropped 5 bases, with 6 bases sitting between them.

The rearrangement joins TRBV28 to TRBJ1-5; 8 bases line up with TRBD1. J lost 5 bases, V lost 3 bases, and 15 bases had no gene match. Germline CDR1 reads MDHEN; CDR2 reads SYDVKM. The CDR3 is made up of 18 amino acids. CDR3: CASSLGRRGPGFDQPQHF. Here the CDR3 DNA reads TGTGCCAGCAGTTTGGGCCGCAGGGGGCCGGGCTTCGATCAGCCCCAGCATTTT.

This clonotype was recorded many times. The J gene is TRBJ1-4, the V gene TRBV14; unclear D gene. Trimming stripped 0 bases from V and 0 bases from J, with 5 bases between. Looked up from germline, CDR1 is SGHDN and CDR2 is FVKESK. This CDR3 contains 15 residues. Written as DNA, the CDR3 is TGTGCCAGCAGCCAAGAGCGGACAACTAATGAAAAACTGTTTTTT. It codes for CASSQERTTNEKLFF. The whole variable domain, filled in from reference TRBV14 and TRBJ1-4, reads EAGVTQFPSHSVIEKGQTVTLRCDPISGHDNLYWYRRVMGKEIKFLLHFVKESKQDESGMPNNRFLAERTGGTYSTLKVQPAELEDSGVYFCASSQERTTNEKLFFGSGTQLSVL.